This T cell receptor (beta chain) was profiled in a study of shared clonotypes between healthy human individuals (dated by TCRdb to 2019 to 2021). Describing the broader study: The cohort included a few men and a couple of women between 18 and 49 years of age. To increase sequencing depth and limit assay-specific biases, TCR repertoire library preparation and sequencing were carried out by different laboratories using diverse techniques. Between about 0.94 and 10 billion PBMCs per donor were obtained by leukapheresis. Blood TCR repertoires of about 5 healthy adults were deeply sequenced to estimate repertoire size and the extent of clonotype sharing between individuals. For each donor, three plates each were used for CD4 naive and CD4 memory, two plates were used for CD8 naive, and one plate was used for CD8 memory. General conclusions and limits of the study: Pairwise subsampling led to the expectation that sequencing depth would affect the degree of clonotype sharing among donors. Only blood was sampled, and tissue TCR repertoires likely differ from those in blood. Incomplete sequencing was indicated by rarefaction of sorted-subset datasets, despite the large sequencing depth. Because the study included only a small number of donors, the genetic and exposure-history diversity represented was limited. Estimated clonotype richness was generally larger for naive than for memory subsets. About 5% of naive CD4, approximately 3.7% of naive CD8, around 2.3% of memory CD4, and approximately 0.39% of memory CD8 clonotypes were shared across several donors. Clonotypes shared by all four sorted-subset donors showed higher generation probabilities than non-shared clonotypes.

Using the deep immunoSEQ assay, TCR CDR3 regions were amplified from genomic DNA by multiplex PCR. For each cell subset, the extracted genomic DNA was distributed evenly across all wells of several immunoSEQ 96-well plates, and each plate served as one replicate. Each replicate PCR for sorted subsets received 200 ng genomic DNA, equal to 28,000 or so T cell genomes. Purified libraries were quantified with a Qubit 3.0 fluorometer, sized on a Bioanalyzer 2100, and re-quantified with the KAPA Library Quantification kit. Every immunoSEQ 96-well plate was sequenced on a dedicated single-read 150-cycle Illumina NextSeq 550 flow cell. In the paper's pipeline: Because only junctional sequences without quality scores were contained in the immunoSEQ output, filtering matching that applied to full-length reads could not be performed. Sequences were annotated with PyIR, a Python wrapper for IgBLAST v1.9, and V/J genes and CDR3 were assigned using IMGT germline references. Reads were removed for weak V/J assignments (E-value above 1e-6), missing CDR3, stop codons, out-of-frame junctions, or ambiguous translated residues. V3J clonotypes were defined by identical inferred V gene, J gene, and CDR3 amino acid sequence. To compute the percentage overlap between repertoires, the number of shared unique clonotypes was divided by the size of the smaller repertoire. Richness of each repertoire was evaluated using RTK rarefaction, the Chao1 estimator, and Recon v2.1 estimates of unobserved clonotypes. Generation probabilities for all TCRbeta clonotypes obtained by the gDNA method from several donors were computed using OLGA. TCRdb's version of the immuneACCESS table is confined to in-frame rearrangements and falls short of the full clone set. An unresolved V gene accounts for under half of the shortfall where checked; the remainder is of unknown origin. Clone size and V and J calls were adopted from that table, with D and trimming inferred from the DNA. This sample has about 92,000 clones in its table, and approximately 70% of those were observed once. Approximately 55% of the sample lies in the top ten.

The germline V gene provides CDR1 SGDLS and CDR2 YYNGEE. Including cysteine and phenylalanine, the CDR3 has 17 amino acids. Here the CDR3 DNA is all that survives: 51 bases in frame from base 1. At the junction V is shortened by 0 bases and J by 3 bases, with 19 bases in between. Healthy HIV-negative adults with no recently reported acute infections or vaccinations were included as donors. Only Caucasian adults living in Nashville, Tennessee, USA were represented among the donors. CD8 memory samples were composed of magnetically selected CD45RO+ cells combined with CCR7-negative CD45RA+ effector memory (TemRA) cells. Blood was obtained by leukapheresis, after which PBMCs were separated by Ficoll-Histopaque density gradient centrifugation and cryopreserved in liquid nitrogen vapor phase. Analytical flow cytometry was used to check the purity and quantity of each magnetically sorted T cell population. Genomic DNA was isolated from every sorted fraction and measured by UV absorbance on a Nanodrop 2000c.

Worth noting for this clone: What antigen it recognizes has not been identified. Per-base quality was not reported, and no clone a single base away is much larger than it.

This receptor was taken from a man aged 25-45 years in good health. The chain couples TRBV9 to TRBJ2-7, with a tentative D gene TRBD2 over 5 matching bases. Sequences were obtained from memory CD8+ T cells sorted from blood. The sample's cell subset or site, from its label and the paper: CD45RO+ cells pooled with CCR7-negative TemRA cells. The DNA sequence is TGTGCCAGCAGCGTAGGTAGAGGGCCCCATACTAACTACGAGCAGTACTTC. Translated, this is CASSVGRGPHTNYEQYF.